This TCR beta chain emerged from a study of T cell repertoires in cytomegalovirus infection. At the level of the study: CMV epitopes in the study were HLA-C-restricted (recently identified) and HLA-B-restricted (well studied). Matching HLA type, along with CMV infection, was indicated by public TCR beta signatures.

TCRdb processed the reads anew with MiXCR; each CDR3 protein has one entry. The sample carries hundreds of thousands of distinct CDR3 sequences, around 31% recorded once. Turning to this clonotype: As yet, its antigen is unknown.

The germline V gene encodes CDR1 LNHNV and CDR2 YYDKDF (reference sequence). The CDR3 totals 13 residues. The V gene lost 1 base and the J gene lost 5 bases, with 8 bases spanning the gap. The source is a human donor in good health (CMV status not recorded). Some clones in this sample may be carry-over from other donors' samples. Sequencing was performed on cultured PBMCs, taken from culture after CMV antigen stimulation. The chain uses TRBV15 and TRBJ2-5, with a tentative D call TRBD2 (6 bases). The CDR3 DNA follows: TGTGCCACCAGCAGAGGACGGGGGGAGACCCAGTACTTC. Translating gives CATSRGRGETQYF.